The rows below give T cell receptor beta chains drawn from one sample of a study of blood T cell repertoires in COVID-19. The method was immunoSEQ multiplex PCR; TCRdb's version includes in-frame clones alone and lacks a portion of them. The sample shows about 480,000 clones, roughly 90% of them seen only once. The specimen sequenced was PBMCs or T cells enriched from blood (not recorded which). These receptors originate from a middle-aged woman who had recovered from COVID-19. Each CDR3 is given with its conserved first and last residue. D genes are given only for firm matches. Expanded clones are given a class, and other clones once, few, many or no size at all.

-	TRBJ1-1	-	TRBV29-1	10	TGCAGCGTGGCGAACACTGAAGCTTTCTTT	CSVANTEAFF
-	TRBJ2-7	TRBD2	TRBV7-6	20	TGTGCCAGCAGCTTCGGCAGTGCGGGAGGGATAGACTACGATGTCTACGAGCAGTACTTC	CASSFGSAGGIDYDVYEQYF
-	TRBJ2-7	TRBD2	TRBV7-8	18	TGTGCCAGCAGCTTAGGGTCCGGTCGGCTAGCGGGAGTTTACGAGCAGTACTTC	CASSLGSGRLAGVYEQYF
once	TRBJ2-1	-	TRBV27	15	TGTGCCAGCAGTTTATTGGCGGCCTCTTACAATGAGCAGTTCTTC	CASSLLAASYNEQFF
few	TRBJ1-1	-	TRBV30	13	TGTGCCTGGAGTCTTCACTCGAACACTGAAGCTTTCTTT	CAWSLHSNTEAFF
-	TRBJ2-3	-	TRBV18	13	TGTGCCAGCTCACGTAATAGCGCCGATACGCAGTATTTT	CASSRNSADTQYF
-	TRBJ1-1	TRBD1	TRBV6-1	14	TGTGCCAGCAGTGAAGCTGGGACAGGAAGGAAAGCTTTCTTT	CASSEAGTGRKAFF
-	TRBJ2-1	TRBD2	TRBV9	20	TGTGCCAGCAGCTTTTCTCGGACTAGCGGGAGGCTGAGCTCCTACAATGAGCAGTTCTTC	CASSFSRTSGRLSSYNEQFF
-	TRBJ2-4	TRBD1	TRBV4-3	16	TGCGCCAGCAGCCAAGGGGGACAGGGATCCAAAAACATTCAGTACTTC	CASSQGGQGSKNIQYF
-	TRBJ1-5	-	TRBV14	15	TGTGCCAGCAGCCGTAGGCAGCGAAACAATCAGCCCCAGCATTTT	CASSRRQRNNQPQHF
-	TRBJ1-1	-	TRBV4-3	13	TGCGCCAGCAGCCAAGATTGGAGGGCTGAAGCTTTCTTT	CASSQDWRAEAFF
-	TRBJ1-3	-	TRBV3-1/TRBV3-2	14	TGTGCCAGCAGCCAAGGACAGAGGGGAAACACCATATATTTT	CASSQGQRGNTIYF
-	TRBJ2-1	TRBD2	TRBV11-2	16	TGTGCCAGCTCAAGACTAGCGGGTAGCTCCTACAATGAGCAGTTCTTC	CASSRLAGSSYNEQFF
few	TRBJ1-1	TRBD1	TRBV4-1	18	TGCGCCAGCAGCCTCCCCTTTTGGGGCAGGGGGTTGGGCACTGAAGCTTTCTTT	CASSLPFWGRGLGTEAFF
-	TRBJ1-2	TRBD1	TRBV24-1	15	TGTGCCACCAGCACAAGGGAGGACAGGGGGCTCGGCTACACCTTC	CATSTREDRGLGYTF
few	TRBJ2-1	TRBD2	TRBV6-2/TRBV6-3	15	TGTGCCAGCAGTTACTCTGCGGGAGGTTACAATGAGCAGTTCTTC	CASSYSAGGYNEQFF
-	TRBJ1-2	TRBD1	TRBV4-3	15	TGCGCCAGCAGCCAAGGCGCCGGGACAGGGTACGGCTACACCTTC	CASSQGAGTGYGYTF
once	TRBJ1-5	-	TRBV15	15	TGTGCCACCAGCCACAGACTACCTAGCAATCAGCCCCAGCATTTT	CATSHRLPSNQPQHF
-	TRBJ2-1	-	TRBV5-5	16	TGTGCCAGCAGCTTGGCCGCTTATCGGGAAGTGCATGAGCAGTTCTTC	CASSLAAYREVHEQFF
-	TRBJ2-1	-	TRBV7-9	14	TGTGCCAGCTCATCCCCGACAGGCTACAATGAGCAGTTCTTC	CASSSPTGYNEQFF
-	TRBJ2-1	TRBD2	TRBV4-2	21	TGTGCCAGCAGCCAAGATATCGGGACTAGCGGGAGGTTCAGAACCTACAATGAGCAGTTCTTC	CASSQDIGTSGRFRTYNEQFF
-	TRBJ1-1	-	TRBV19	12	TGTGCCAGTAGTAGGGGGGTCGCTGAAGCTTTCTTT	CASSRGVAEAFF
-	TRBJ1-3	-	TRBV19	17	TGTGCCAGTAGTCCCATAGGGGGTACCTCCTCTGGAAACACCATATATTTT	CASSPIGGTSSGNTIYF
-	TRBJ1-1	-	TRBV11-3	16	TGTGCCAGCAGTAGGGGATCCGGGAACAGGGTCACTGAAGCTTTCTTT	CASSRGSGNRVTEAFF
-	TRBJ1-1	-	TRBV19	13	TGTGCCAGTATGGAAGGGGTAGGCACTGAAGCTTTCTTT	CASMEGVGTEAFF
-	TRBJ2-5	TRBD1	TRBV30	14	TGTGCCTGGAGTGAGACAGGGGGCAGAGAGACCCAGTACTTC	CAWSETGGRETQYF
-	TRBJ2-3	TRBD2	TRBV5-1	18	TGCGCCAGCAGCTTGGGGGGACTAGCGGGAGGCTTTACAGATACGCAGTATTTT	CASSLGGLAGGFTDTQYF
-	TRBJ2-6	-	TRBV29-1	11	TGCAGCGCGGCCCGGTCCAACGTCCTGACTTTC	CSAARSNVLTF
-	TRBJ2-5	-	TRBV27	14	TGTGCCAGCAGTTTATTTAGCCCGGTCCAGACCCAGTACTTC	CASSLFSPVQTQYF
once	TRBJ2-7	-	TRBV4-1	16	TGCGCCAGCAGCATCCGCTTGGGGGGGCAAGCAAACGAGCAGTACTTC	CASSIRLGGQANEQYF
-	TRBJ2-1	-	TRBV5-1	17	TGCGCCAGCAGCTTGGGGGGTGGCCCCCTGAGCGGCAATGAGCAGTTCTTC	CASSLGGGPLSGNEQFF
-	TRBJ2-1	TRBD1	TRBV14	16	TGTGCCAGCAGCCCACCGGGACAGGGGGCGCGGGATGAGCAGTTCTTC	CASSPPGQGARDEQFF
-	TRBJ1-1	-	TRBV18	16	TGTGCCAGCTCACCACGGGTGGCAGGGCCGTCCACTGAAGCTTTCTTT	CASSPRVAGPSTEAFF
-	TRBJ1-2	-	TRBV11-3	15	TGTGCCAGCAGCTCTACCGGGGAGAGAAGCGCTGGCTACACCTTC	CASSSTGERSAGYTF
-	TRBJ2-1	TRBD1	TRBV29-1	16	TGCAGCGTTGAACGGCGCGGACAGGGGATTATAAATGAGCAGTTCTTC	CSVERRGQGIINEQFF
-	TRBJ2-2	-	TRBV2	13	TGTGCCACCACGGCGGCTTACACCGGGGAGCTGTTTTTT	CATTAAYTGELFF
-	TRBJ2-5	TRBD1	TRBV6-5	15	TGTGCCAGCAGTTACCCGACAGGGGGAAGGGAGACCCAGTACTTC	CASSYPTGGRETQYF
-	TRBJ2-6	-	TRBV11-2	18	TGTGCCAGCAGCTCGGGCAGACAGATGGCCTCTGGGGCCAACGTCCTGACTTTC	CASSSGRQMASGANVLTF
-	TRBJ1-2	-	TRBV6-5	12	TGTGCCAGCAGCTTAACAGGGTATGGCTACACCTTC	CASSLTGYGYTF
-	TRBJ1-2	-	TRBV7-9	14	TGTGCCAGCAGCTGGTCTGGGCAGGGCCATGGCTACACCTTC	CASSWSGQGHGYTF
-	TRBJ1-2	TRBD1	TRBV7-2	13	TGTGCCAGCAGCTCATCAGGGGGCTATGGCTACACCTTC	CASSSSGGYGYTF
-	TRBJ1-4	-	TRBV19	13	TGTGCCAGTTCTTTTGCAACTAATGAAAAACTGTTTTTT	CASSFATNEKLFF
-	TRBJ1-6	-	TRBV21-1	18	TGTGCCAGCAGCAAGGTCCCGGGTTGGCCGTCCTATAATTCACCCCTCCACTTT	CASSKVPGWPSYNSPLHF
-	TRBJ1-6	-	TRBV5-4	14	TGTGCCAGCAGCATACAGGGTGGTAATTCACCCCTCCACTTT	CASSIQGGNSPLHF
-	TRBJ2-5	-	TRBV27	15	TGTGCCAGCAGTTCATATACTAGCAGCCAAGAGACCCAGTACTTC	CASSSYTSSQETQYF
-	TRBJ2-7	TRBD2	TRBV6-1	15	TGTGCCAGCAGTTTCCGGACTAGCGGGAGCCACGAGCAGTACTTC	CASSFRTSGSHEQYF
-	TRBJ1-1	-	TRBV5-1	14	TGCGCCAGCAGCTTGGTGTCGTCGAACACTGAAGCTTTCTTT	CASSLVSSNTEAFF
-	TRBJ1-2	TRBD1	TRBV30	14	TGTGCCTCGCCGGGGACAGGGGGTTTCGATGGCTACACCTTC	CASPGTGGFDGYTF
-	TRBJ1-3	-	TRBV12-3/TRBV12-4	13	TGTGCCAGCAGTTCAACTGACCGGGGCACCATATATTTT	CASSSTDRGTIYF
-	TRBJ1-2	-	TRBV14	11	TGTGCCAGCAGCCAAGCAGGCGGCTACACCTTC	CASSQAGGYTF
-	TRBJ2-7	TRBD2	TRBV11-2	14	TGTGCCAGCAGCTCCCTAGCGGGAGTCTACGAGCAGTACTTC	CASSSLAGVYEQYF
-	TRBJ1-1	-	TRBV5-4	18	TGTGCCAGCAGCTTGGCGGGGGGGATGAAGTTAACGAACACTGAAGCTTTCTTT	CASSLAGGMKLTNTEAFF